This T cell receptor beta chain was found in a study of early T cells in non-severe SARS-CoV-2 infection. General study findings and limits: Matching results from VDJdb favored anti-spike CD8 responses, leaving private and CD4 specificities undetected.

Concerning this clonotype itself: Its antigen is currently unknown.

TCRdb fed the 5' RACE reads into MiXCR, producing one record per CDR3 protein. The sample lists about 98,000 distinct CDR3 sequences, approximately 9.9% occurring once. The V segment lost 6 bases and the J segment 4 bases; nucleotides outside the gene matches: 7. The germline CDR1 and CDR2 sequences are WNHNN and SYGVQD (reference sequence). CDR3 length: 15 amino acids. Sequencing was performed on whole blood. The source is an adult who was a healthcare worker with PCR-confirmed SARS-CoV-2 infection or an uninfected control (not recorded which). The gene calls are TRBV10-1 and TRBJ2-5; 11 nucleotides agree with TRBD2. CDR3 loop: CASREVAGGRETQYF. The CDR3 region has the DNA TGCGCCAGCAGAGAGGTAGCGGGAGGGCGAGAGACCCAGTACTTC.